Following are 18 T cell receptor beta chains from one sample sequenced in a study of control samples from healthy donors and cancer patients. The data were produced by immunoSEQ multiplex PCR, yet TCRdb's version contains in-frame clones alone and is incomplete. The table lists over 8,000 clones, approximately 91% of them singletons. The sequencing sample was made of PBMCs. The source of these receptors is a man aged 55 to 70 with colorectal cancer.

The V gene is TRBV19, the J gene TRBJ2-2, with TRBD2 identical over 12 bases. This CDR3 is 19 amino acids long. In germline, CDR1 is LNHDA, CDR2 SQIVND (reference sequence). J gave up 0 bases and V 6 bases, and 11 bases lay outside the gene matches. This CDR3 is CASSSPTSGGLSNTGELFF. The CDR3, as DNA: TGTGCCAGTAGCTCTCCGACTAGCGGGGGCCTCTCGAACACCGGGGAGCTGTTTTTT.

This clone was counted once. This chain links TRBV12-3 or TRBV12-4 with TRBJ1-1; D gene unclear. Trimming shortened V by 6 bases and J by 8 bases, and 10 bases separated the two germline ends. This CDR3 is 11 amino acids long. The CDR3 loop is CASSKETEAFF. The CDR3 nucleotides read TGTGCCAGCAGCAAAGAAACAGAAGCTTTCTTT.

Points on this clone: Distinct nucleotide sequences in the sample also encode this CDR3. The rearrangement uses TRBV9 and TRBJ1-6; no firm D call. CDR1 and CDR2 (germline): SGDLS, YYNGEE. Trimming took off 4 bases at V and 7 bases at J, with 9 bases between the two ends. This CDR3 contains 13 residues. CDR3 DNA: TGTGCCAGCAGCCCTGAAATCAATTCACCCCTCCACTTT. Its protein product is CASSPEINSPLHF.

The CDR3 loop is CASTPRTGIGGELFF. DNA of the CDR3: TGTGCCAGCACCCCCCGGACAGGGATAGGCGGGGAGCTGTTTTTT. The V call is TRBV11-2, the J call TRBJ2-2; TRBD1 agrees at 8 bases. The CDR3 is 15 amino acids. The germline V gene encodes CDR1 SGHAT and CDR2 FQNNGV. Germline trimming cut 7 bases from V and 7 bases from J; bases unmatched to any gene: 11.

V usage is TRBV2 and J usage is TRBJ2-3; D is perhaps TRBD1 (5 bases). Germline CDR1 and CDR2: SNHLY and FYNNEI. V was shortened by 2 bases and J by 4 bases, with 10 bases between the two germline ends. CDR3 length equals 14 residues. The CDR3 sequence: CASSESRAADTQYF. As DNA, the CDR3 is TGTGCCAGCAGTGAAAGCAGGGCGGCAGATACGCAGTATTTT.

This chain uses TRBV7-9 with TRBJ2-7; TRBD1 matches 8 bases. After removal of 6 bases from V and 3 bases from J, the junction contained 7 bases not matched to a gene. The CDR3 loop spans 14 amino acids. The germline gives CDR1 SEHNR, CDR2 FQNEAQ (reference sequence). CDR3 coding DNA: TGTGCCAGCAGTTTGACAGGGGTCAACTACGAGCAGTACTTC. This sequence encodes CASSLTGVNYEQYF.

The V and J genes are TRBV5-1 and TRBJ1-5, with D uncertain. Germline V lookup: CDR1 SGHRS, CDR2 YFSETQ. CDR3 length: 14 amino acids. Deletions cut 1 base from V and 5 bases from J, with 10 bases between. The CDR3 nucleotides are TGCGCCAGCAGCTTGCAGTCTGGGGATCAGCCCCAGCATTTT. Protein sequence: CASSLQSGDQPQHF. The whole variable domain, remainder taken from reference TRBV5-1 and TRBJ1-5, is KAGVTQTPRYLIKTRGQQVTLSCSPISGHRSVSWYQQTPGQGLQFLFEYFSETQRNKGNFPGRFSGRQFSNSRSEMNVSTLELGDSALYLCASSLQSGDQPQHFGDGTRLSIL.

The chain is built from TRBV5-3 and TRBJ1-3; D remains unclear. TRBV5-3 is reported as an ORF; its role is uncertain. Trimming pared 4 bases from V and 4 bases from J, leaving 9 bases between. This CDR3 region has 13 residues. This CDR3 is CARSRTGGNTIYF. The CDR3, as DNA: TGTGCCAGAAGCCGGACCGGCGGAAACACCATATATTTT.

This chain links TRBV6-4 with TRBJ2-5; 7 nucleotides line up with TRBD1. The CDR3 sequence is 15 residues long. Germline loops: CDR1 MRHNA, CDR2 SNTAGT. J lost 1 base, V lost 3 bases, and 5 bases had no gene match. The CDR3 loop reads CASSEMGQPQETQYF. CDR3 nucleotide sequence: TGTGCCAGCAGTGAGATGGGACAGCCCCAAGAGACCCAGTACTTC.

The chain uses TRBV19 and TRBJ1-2, with TRBD1 matching over 10 bases. The CDR3 is 14 amino acids. The V segment lost 10 bases and the J segment 4 bases; nucleotides outside the gene matches: 9. Germline CDR1 reads LNHDA; CDR2 reads SQIVND (reference sequence). CDR3 in DNA: TGTGCCACCCGACCGGGACAGGGGATCTATGGCTACACCTTC. The encoded protein is CATRPGQGIYGYTF.

CDR3 in DNA: TGCGCCAGCAGCGCACAGACAGTGAACACTGAAGCTTTCTTT. Translating gives CASSAQTVNTEAFF. The V call is TRBV5-1, the J call TRBJ1-1; possibly TRBD1 for D (5 bases). Trimming cost V 4 bases and J 0 bases, with 10 bases left between them. The CDR3 has 14 amino acids. CDR1 SGHRS and CDR2 YFSETQ come from the germline V gene. Variable domain in full (rest from reference TRBV5-1 and TRBJ1-1): KAGVTQTPRYLIKTRGQQVTLSCSPISGHRSVSWYQQTPGQGLQFLFEYFSETQRNKGNFPGRFSGRQFSNSRSEMNVSTLELGDSALYLCASSAQTVNTEAFFGQGTRLTVV.

The chain combines TRBV5-1 with TRBJ1-1; D gene uncertain. The V end lost 3 bases, the J end lost 0 bases, and 6 bases lay between the germline ends. In germline, CDR1 is SGHRS, CDR2 YFSETQ. The CDR3 is 13 amino acids. CDR3 amino acids: CASSSGLNTEAFF. The CDR3 DNA is TGCGCCAGCAGCTCCGGCCTGAACACTGAAGCTTTCTTT.

The chain uses TRBV7-3 and TRBJ2-1; D call uncertain. CDR3 length: 14 amino acids. The ends were cut back, 0 bases at V and 5 bases at J, with 8 bases in the middle. The germline gives CDR1 SGHTA, CDR2 FQGTGA. The CDR3 reads CASSLTGNNNEQFF. The CDR3 nucleotides read TGTGCCAGCAGCTTAACGGGCAACAACAATGAGCAGTTCTTC.

This chain links TRBV23-1 with TRBJ2-5; TRBD1 aligns across 7 bases. TRBV23-1 is an open reading frame whose function is uncertain. The CDR3 consists of 12 residues. V dropped 7 bases and J dropped 5; count of bases not matched to a gene: 4. CDR3 residues: CASKGAEETQYF. Here the CDR3 DNA reads TGCGCCAGCAAGGGGGCGGAGGAGACCCAGTACTTC.

CDR3 loop: CASSLISTREAFF. The CDR3, as DNA: TGTGCCAGCAGCTTAATTTCCACCAGAGAAGCTTTCTTT. V gene TRBV7-2 combines with J gene TRBJ1-1; D not resolved. V was trimmed by 2 bases and J by 8 bases, leaving 12 bases between them. Per the germline V gene, CDR1 is SGHTA and CDR2 is FQGNSA. There are 13 residues in the CDR3.

The chain combines TRBV29-1 with TRBJ2-5; 12 nucleotides agree with TRBD2. Germline assignment: CDR1 SQVTM and CDR2 ANQGSEA. This CDR3 has 15 residues. V gave up 3 bases and J gave up 5 bases; unmatched junction bases: 7. Here the CDR3 reads CSVDWTSGARETQYF. CDR3 coding DNA: TGCAGCGTTGACTGGACTAGCGGGGCCCGGGAGACCCAGTACTTC.

The chain carries TRBV7-9 and TRBJ2-1; D is undetermined. CDR1 is SEHNR and CDR2 is FQNEAQ in the germline V gene (reference sequence). The length of the CDR3 is 15 residues. Trimming left V 2 bases short and J 4 bases short, with 12 bases between. The CDR3 sequence: CASSLNSNKYNEQFF. Here the CDR3 DNA reads TGTGCCAGCAGCTTAAACAGTAATAAATACAATGAGCAGTTCTTC.

The chain combines TRBV29-1 with TRBJ2-3; D is unclear. V gave up 1 base and J gave up 0 bases, with 11 bases separating them. CDR1 is SQVTM, CDR2 ANQGSEA, per germline. The CDR3 has 15 amino acids. The CDR3 region is CSVEGGRISTDTQYF. CDR3 nucleotide sequence: TGCAGCGTTGAAGGCGGACGGATTAGCACAGATACGCAGTATTTT.